This T cell receptor beta chain was sequenced for a study of Graves' ophthalmopathy and Graves' hyperthyroidism (dated by TCRdb to the late 2010s). Regarding the complete study: Peripheral blood was collected at initial diagnosis, before any treatment. The study used signatures of the TCR beta repertoire to tell Graves' ophthalmopathy apart from Graves' hyperthyroidism and to predict which patients would progress to ophthalmopathy. Following sample collection, hyperthyroidism patients were given methimazole at a starting dose of 30 mg daily, and ophthalmopathy patients were given high-dose intravenous methylprednisolone. To explore V-J signatures that separate ophthalmopathy from hyperthyroidism, a discovery set of approximately 100 patients was enrolled, consisting of 40 to 45 with ophthalmopathy and approximately 57 with stable hyperthyroidism. The independent validation cohort included 18 to 20 hyperthyroidism patients plus 17 patients who later progressed from hyperthyroidism to ophthalmopathy. In roughly 6 hyperthyroidism patients, the T-cell repertoire of thyroid tissue was compared with the T-cell repertoire of blood. In total, approximately 130 blood samples were TCR-sequenced: 40 to 45 ophthalmopathy, some 75 hyperthyroidism and approximately 17 hyperthyroidism-to-ophthalmopathy patients. Study-level results and caveats: Most expanded thyroid clonotypes with frequency above 0.001 were also detected in blood, suggesting blood repertoires may reflect the thyroid immune response. In cross-validation, the 13-signature model distinguished ophthalmopathy from stable hyperthyroidism with about 90% sensitivity and about 81% specificity, while in the test set the corresponding values were about 79% and 69%. In validation, the model predicted ophthalmopathy progression with more than 70% sensitivity and 72.22% specificity; eleven to twelve predicted patients were CT-confirmed with GO in a median of approximately 6.2 months. Sample size was not predetermined statistically, and investigators were not blinded to group allocation.

Ophthalmopathy patients had moderately to severely active disease, Clinical Activity Score of at least 3, NOSPECS grade of at least 4, and disease duration under 3 months. Anyone with other autoimmune diseases, uncontrolled infections, pregnancy or lactation was excluded from the study. Diagnosis was based on clinical symptoms, serum thyroxine, TRAb, thyroid ultrasound and orbital computed tomography. Using Ficoll-Paque density gradient centrifugation, PBMCs were isolated from roughly 9.2 ml of fresh peripheral blood. Total RNA was extracted using Trizol reagent, and RNA quality was checked on an Agilent 2100 Bioanalyzer. Regarding this clonotype: Its binding antigen is unknown. No base qualities exist here, and no much larger clone lies one base off it.

For repertoire sequencing, TCR beta CDR3 regions were amplified from RNA transcripts. The first round was an RT-PCR using HTBI primers with the Qiagen OneStep RT-PCR kit, and this first round was followed by a second-round multiplex PCR, then size selection and purification. Libraries were sequenced on an Illumina HiSeq2000 using paired-end 100 bp reads. In the source study's methods: Reads were processed with SOAPnuke, discarding reads with adapters, uncalled bases, mean Phred below 15, or no exact constant-primer or identifier match. High-quality paired reads were merged with COPE v1.2.5. Clonotypes were defined as unique nucleotide sequences and were aligned to IMGT TRB V, D and J references using MiTCR v1.1. Analysis was restricted to V-J combinations with a frequency above 0.0001, which covered 99.2% of repertoires. For each V-J combination, a TCR clonal expansion and chaos score was defined as the ratio of F50 clonal expansion to chaos observed in the TCRdist matrix. Welch's t-statistics and random forest were used to reduce features to some 13 V-J combinations, which were fed into a naive Bayes classifier. The similarity between thyroid and blood repertoires was quantified using the Morisita-Horn index. Starting from the raw public reads, TCRdb applied fastp trimming at Q25, assembled clones with MiXCR and retained in-frame beta chains. Merged by CDR3 protein, the rows form single entries marked with the most common genes and DNA. The V and J calls were not made by the authors but by TCRdb's processing. The sample includes 45,000 to 60,000 distinct CDR3 sequences, with around 50% observed a single time. The ten biggest clones cover roughly 5% of the sample.

From V the trimming removes 4 bases and from J it removes 7 bases, while the gene matches leave 12 bases of the junction unaccounted for. The CDR3 sequence holds 15 residues, the cysteine and phenylalanine included. Only CDR3 DNA remains: 45 bases, in frame from the first base. The germline V gene provides CDR1 SGDLS and CDR2 YYNGEE. This clonotype was sampled from an adult woman with Graves' ophthalmopathy. The sequenced material came from peripheral blood. In this chain, TRBV9 is recombined with TRBJ2-5, with 8 middle bases fitting TRBD2. The CDR3 region reads CASSSTSGGRATQYF. The sequenced DNA: TGTGCCAGCAGCTCCACTAGCGGAGGGAGGGCGACCCAGTACTTC.